This T cell receptor (beta chain) was sequenced for a study of cytomegalovirus exposure and HLA in healthy donors. This clone was counted between two and nine times. At the DNA level, this CDR3 is encoded by other sequences in the same sample as well. PCR amplification relied on 60 Vbeta primers (plus 13 Jbeta primers). Clones were read by immunoSEQ multiplex PCR, and TCRdb kept only the in-frame ones, dropping some. The repertoire holds about 130,000 clones, roughly 80% seen once, with about 1% in the top ten. The sequenced material came from PBMCs. The receptor's source is a boy younger than 18 in good health and CMV-seronegative.

The CDR3 sequence is CAWSGSGYNEQFF. In DNA form, the CDR3 reads TGTGCCTGGAGTGGCAGCGGGTACAATGAGCAGTTCTTC. The J gene is TRBJ2-1, the V gene TRBV30; D perhaps matches TRBD2 (6 bases). Germline V lookup: CDR1 GTSNPN, CDR2 SVGIG (reference sequence). V lost 1 base to trimming and J lost 4 bases, with 8 bases between them. CDR3 size: 13 residues.